This T cell receptor (beta chain) came from a study of T-cell memory formation after mild COVID-19. Each CDR3 protein is one row after TCRdb ran MiXCR on the 5' RACE reads. Of around 510,000 distinct CDR3 sequences listed, about 20% are singletons. The TCR originated in an adult woman who had mild COVID-19 (a few samples of this study predate the infection). Cell type and time point are not known. Sample: PBMCs or a T cell subset sorted from them (not recorded which).

CDR3 residues: CSAADRGQSNEQFF. CDR3 sequence (DNA): TGCAGTGCCGCCGACAGGGGGCAGAGTAATGAGCAGTTCTTC. This rearrangement joins TRBV20-1 to TRBJ2-1; 10 nucleotides match TRBD1. Trimming at V came to 6 bases and at J to 7 bases, leaving 9 bases not matched to a gene. Germline V gene data show CDR1 as DFQATT and CDR2 as SNEGSKA (reference sequence). This CDR3 comprises 14 residues.